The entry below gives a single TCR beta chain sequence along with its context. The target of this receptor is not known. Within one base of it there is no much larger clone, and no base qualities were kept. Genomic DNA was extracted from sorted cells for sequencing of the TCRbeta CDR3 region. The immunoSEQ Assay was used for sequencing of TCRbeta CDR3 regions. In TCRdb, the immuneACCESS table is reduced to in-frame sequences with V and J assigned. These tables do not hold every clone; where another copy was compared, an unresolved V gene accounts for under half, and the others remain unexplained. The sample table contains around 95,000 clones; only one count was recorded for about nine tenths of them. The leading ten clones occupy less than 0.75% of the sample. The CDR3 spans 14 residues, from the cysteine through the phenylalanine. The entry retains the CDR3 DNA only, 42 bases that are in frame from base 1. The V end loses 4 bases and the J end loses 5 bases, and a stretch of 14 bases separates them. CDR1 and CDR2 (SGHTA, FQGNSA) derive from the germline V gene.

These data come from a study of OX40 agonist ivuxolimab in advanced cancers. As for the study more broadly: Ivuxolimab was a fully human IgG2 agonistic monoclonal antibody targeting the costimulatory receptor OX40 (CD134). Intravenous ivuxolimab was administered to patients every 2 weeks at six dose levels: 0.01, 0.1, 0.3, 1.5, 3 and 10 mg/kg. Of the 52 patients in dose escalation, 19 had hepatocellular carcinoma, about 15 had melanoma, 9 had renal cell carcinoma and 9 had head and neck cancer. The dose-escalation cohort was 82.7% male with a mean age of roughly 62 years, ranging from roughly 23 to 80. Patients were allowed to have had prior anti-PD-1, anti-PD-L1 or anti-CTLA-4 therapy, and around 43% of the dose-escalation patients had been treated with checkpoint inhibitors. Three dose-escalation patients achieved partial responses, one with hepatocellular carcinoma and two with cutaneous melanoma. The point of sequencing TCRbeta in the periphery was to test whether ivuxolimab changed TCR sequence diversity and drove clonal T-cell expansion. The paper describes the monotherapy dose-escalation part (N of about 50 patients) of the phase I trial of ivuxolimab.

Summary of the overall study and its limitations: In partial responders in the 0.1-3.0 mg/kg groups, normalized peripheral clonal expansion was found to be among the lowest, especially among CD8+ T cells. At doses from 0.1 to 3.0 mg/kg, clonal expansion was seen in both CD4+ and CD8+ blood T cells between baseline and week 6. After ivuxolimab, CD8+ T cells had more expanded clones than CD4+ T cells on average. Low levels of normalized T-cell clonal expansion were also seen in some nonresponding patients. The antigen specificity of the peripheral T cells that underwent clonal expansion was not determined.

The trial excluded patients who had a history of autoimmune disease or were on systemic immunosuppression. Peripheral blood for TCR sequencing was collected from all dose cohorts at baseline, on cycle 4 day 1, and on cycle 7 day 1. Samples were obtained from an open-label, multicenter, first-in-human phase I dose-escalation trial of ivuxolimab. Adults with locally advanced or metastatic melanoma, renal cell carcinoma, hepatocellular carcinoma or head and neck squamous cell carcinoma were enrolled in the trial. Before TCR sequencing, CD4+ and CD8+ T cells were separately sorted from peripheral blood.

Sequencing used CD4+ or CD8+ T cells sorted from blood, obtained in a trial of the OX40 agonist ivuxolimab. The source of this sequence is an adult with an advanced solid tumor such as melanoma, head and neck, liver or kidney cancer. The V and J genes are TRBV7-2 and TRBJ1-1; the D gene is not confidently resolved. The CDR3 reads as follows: CASSYVLSGTEAFF. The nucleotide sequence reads TGTGCCAGCAGCTACGTCCTTTCGGGGACTGAAGCTTTCTTT.